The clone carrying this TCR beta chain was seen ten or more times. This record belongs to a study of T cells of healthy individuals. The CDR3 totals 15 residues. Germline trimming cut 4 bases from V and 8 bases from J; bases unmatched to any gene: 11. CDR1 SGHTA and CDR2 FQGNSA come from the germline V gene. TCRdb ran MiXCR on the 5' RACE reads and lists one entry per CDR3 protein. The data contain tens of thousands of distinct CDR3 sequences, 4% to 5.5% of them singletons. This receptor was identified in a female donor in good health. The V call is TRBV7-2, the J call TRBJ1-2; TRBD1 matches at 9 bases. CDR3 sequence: CASSSPGQGKQGYTF. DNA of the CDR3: TGTGCCAGCAGCTCTCCGGGACAGGGAAAACAGGGCTACACCTTC. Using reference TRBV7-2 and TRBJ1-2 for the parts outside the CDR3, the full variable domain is GAGVSQSPSNKVTEKGKDVELRCDPISGHTALYWYRQSLGQGLEFLIYFQGNSAPDKSGLPSDRFSAERTGGSVSTLTIQRTQQEDSAVYLCASSSPGQGKQGYTFGSGTRLTVV.